This is a list of T cell receptor beta chains from one sample in a study of blood T cell repertoires in COVID-19. TCRdb's table, derived via immunoSEQ multiplex PCR, lists solely in-frame clones and lacks some. The sample contains some 200,000 clones, around 83% of which appear only once. The sample taken for sequencing was peripheral blood. These TCRs come from a human donor in a cohort sampled during active COVID-19. Both conserved end residues are trimmed from each CDR3.

j_call: TRBJ1-6; v_call: TRBV30; cdr3_aa: AWSGQTKRNSPLH
j_call: TRBJ1-1; v_call: TRBV7-2; cdr3_aa: ASSSGLNTEAF
j_call: TRBJ1-5; v_call: TRBV19; cdr3_aa: ASSISGYSNQPQH
j_call: TRBJ2-2; v_call: TRBV12-3/TRBV12-4; cdr3_aa: ASSSRTERD
j_call: TRBJ2-3; v_call: TRBV28; cdr3_aa: ASSLRLAGSDTQY
j_call: TRBJ2-7; v_call: TRBV27; cdr3_aa: ASSRVLRVGYEQY
j_call: TRBJ2-7; v_call: TRBV27; cdr3_aa: ASSSRDRGYEQY
j_call: TRBJ2-2; v_call: TRBV6-2/TRBV6-3; cdr3_aa: ASSYSWSNTGELF
j_call: TRBJ2-7; v_call: TRBV2; cdr3_aa: ASSVPRESYEQY
j_call: TRBJ2-1; v_call: TRBV18; cdr3_aa: ASSPAGGSEQF
j_call: TRBJ2-2; v_call: TRBV19; cdr3_aa: ASSITGDSGELF
j_call: TRBJ1-4; v_call: TRBV5-1; cdr3_aa: ASSFNPAGNEKLF
j_call: TRBJ2-7; v_call: TRBV11-2; cdr3_aa: ASSLGTGGSYEQY
j_call: TRBJ2-7; v_call: TRBV28; cdr3_aa: ASRPSGGAHEQY
j_call: TRBJ2-3; v_call: TRBV7-4; cdr3_aa: ASSLLGTSGRLSTDTQY
j_call: TRBJ2-7; v_call: TRBV5-1; cdr3_aa: ASSRVGGASSYEQY
j_call: TRBJ2-6; v_call: TRBV19; cdr3_aa: ASSPRDKRRSGANVLT
j_call: TRBJ2-7; v_call: TRBV14; cdr3_aa: ASSFTSGESYEQY